These T cell receptor beta chains were read from a single sample in a study of cytomegalovirus exposure and HLA in healthy donors. Assay: immunoSEQ multiplex PCR; the TCRdb copy retains only in-frame clones and omits some. The data show 70,000 or so clones, with 94% seen just once and roughly 2% held by the top ten. The sequencing sample was made of PBMCs. These receptor sequences come from a woman under 30 in good health and CMV-seropositive. Both conserved end residues are trimmed from each CDR3. Where a row states a size, it is once, few, many or the class of an expanded clone; other rows omit it.

clone_size j_call v_call cdr3_aa
. TRBJ2-3 TRBV5-1 ASSLGQRADTQY
. TRBJ2-5 TRBV10-3 ASTGGETQY
. TRBJ1-2 TRBV6-5 ASSYSGGLDGYT
. TRBJ2-2 TRBV15 ATSPGAGNTGELF
. TRBJ2-7 TRBV19 ASSPTGTLYEQY
. TRBJ1-2 TRBV21-1 ASSPQGGNYGYT
. TRBJ1-2 TRBV6-5 ASSYSAWDRDGYT
once TRBJ1-4 TRBV10-1 ASSGATNEKLF
. TRBJ1-5 TRBV10-3 AIGGSHKDQPQH
. TRBJ2-1 TRBV27 ASSADSVNEQF
few TRBJ2-7 TRBV7-2 ASSLSSGGALIYEQY
. TRBJ1-5 TRBV19 ASSRAGTGVQPQH
. TRBJ2-5 TRBV7-9 ASSLTQRRTQY
. TRBJ1-4 TRBV7-8 ASSPRPAGPVEKLF
. TRBJ2-5 TRBV5-1 ASRQTDKETQY
. TRBJ2-7 TRBV18 ASSPVGRSSYEQY
. TRBJ2-1 TRBV29-1 SVERSSGYNEQF
. TRBJ2-7 TRBV19 ASNDGGAYEQY
. TRBJ2-1 TRBV4-2 ASSQEEGGNEQF
few TRBJ1-6 TRBV5-6 ASSGRRNSPLH
. TRBJ2-1 TRBV28 ASSFVPGTGRIRQF
. TRBJ2-3 TRBV19 ASSQRLAGTDTQY
. TRBJ1-5 TRBV4-2 ASSQERGASNQPQH
. TRBJ2-5 TRBV6-1 ASSAPRDRAHQETQY
once TRBJ2-1 TRBV30 AWSAVSGYNEQF
. TRBJ1-2 TRBV13 ASSLGAGVNYGYT
. TRBJ2-2 TRBV7-2 ASSSPTRHLGELF
. TRBJ1-5 TRBV19 ASSIGGGVVQPQH
few TRBJ1-1 TRBV11-2 ASSFQKNTEAF
. TRBJ1-4 TRBV7-2 ASSGRTTNEKLF
. TRBJ2-2 TRBV30 AWNRGLDTGELF
. TRBJ2-7 TRBV2 ASSIAGELEQY
. TRBJ1-1 TRBV6-6 ASSYEDTEAF
. TRBJ2-3 TRBV9 ASSTVGSRHRWAQY
once TRBJ1-1 TRBV11-3 ASSGGAMGAF
. TRBJ2-3 TRBV18 ASSRDSPFRDTDTQY
. TRBJ1-5 TRBV7-2 ASSTDRGDNQPQH
. TRBJ2-7 TRBV7-9 ASSSYRDPYEQY
. TRBJ2-7 TRBV7-6 ASSLGGSPYEQY
. TRBJ2-1 TRBV10-3 ASSGGGNEQF
. TRBJ1-5 TRBV28 ATTLGEGNQPQH
. TRBJ1-4 TRBV19 ASIAAGFGEKLF
. TRBJ1-1 TRBV10-3 AISESVTADGGAF
. TRBJ1-3 TRBV5-1 ASSLETGTGNTIY
. TRBJ2-7 TRBV5-1 ASSSRPYQGINDEQY
. TRBJ1-2 TRBV5-1 ASSPGTGANYGYT
. TRBJ2-7 TRBV2 ASRLSGGGQRHEQY
. TRBJ2-1 TRBV5-4 ASSSTSGRSNEQF
. TRBJ1-4 TRBV19 ASTQGFGEKLF
. TRBJ2-7 TRBV5-5 ASSLERGEQY
. TRBJ1-1 TRBV29-1 SVQGGRAF
. TRBJ1-1 TRBV4-1 ASSQGQGASWTEAF
. TRBJ1-1 TRBV30 AQTQGLNTEAF